One and the same sample provided the 18 T cell receptor delta chains below, sequenced in a study of γδ T cells in repeated Plasmodium falciparum infection. Gammadelta T cells were flow-sorted from PBMC into Vgamma9/Vdelta2+ and Vdelta2-negative populations for bulk analysis. TCRdb ran CATT on the multiplex PCR reads. The data show about 57,000 delta-chain clones, over 1.5% seen once. The specimen was gamma-delta T cells from blood. All receptors derive from a pool of human donors (malaria-infected and uninfected, not separated).

A word on this clone: Translating this DNA gives a protein that differs at residue 12 from the TCRdb one, which belongs to a much larger clone; a read error is likely, and the protein shown is this translation. The chain carries TRDV1 and TRDJ1; 10 bases align to TRDD3. Because TCRdb records no J gene, it was assigned here through a match of the DNA to germline. From germline, CDR1 is TSWWSYY and CDR2 QGS. Trimming at V came to 4 bases and at J to 0 bases, leaving 26 bases not matched to a gene. The CDR3 is 23 amino acids. CDR3 protein: CALGGTSAPLLHWGIRYTDKLIF. For the CDR3, the DNA is TGTGCTCTTGGGGGTACTTCCGCTCCTTTACTCCACTGGGGGATTAGGTACACCGATAAACTCATCTTT.

This clone appeared a few times. The protein held in TCRdb is that of a much larger clone and does not match this DNA's translation at residue 19, likely because of a read error; the protein shown is translated from the DNA. V usage is TRDV3 and J usage is TRDJ1; 12 bases map to TRDD3. TCRdb lists no J gene, so it was determined here by aligning the DNA to germline. V was clipped by 2 bases and J by 0 bases; unmatched bases: 43. Germline V lookup: CDR1 TVYSNPD, CDR2 GDNSRS (reference sequence). This CDR3 is 28 amino acids long. For the CDR3, the DNA is TGTGCCTTTGGTGGTTCCTCCCCGCTGGGGGATACGGGGAGCGCATGTTTACGGTTAGCTACGTACACCGATAAACTCATCTTT. This codes for CAFGGSSPLGDTGSACLRLATYTDKLIF.

This clone was seen repeatedly, ten times or more. The translation of this DNA and the TCRdb protein of a much larger clone differ at residue 12, probably owing to a read error; the protein shown here is translated from the DNA. The rearrangement joins TRDV1 to TRDJ1, with 11 bases fitting TRDD3. The germline V gene has CDR1 TSWWSYY and CDR2 QGS. V shed 5 bases, J shed 0 bases, and the junction held 17 bases outside the gene matches. This CDR3 has 20 residues. CDR3: CALGFPIPGGYHANTDKLIF. CDR3 coding DNA: TGTGCTCTTGGGTTCCCCATTCCTGGGGGATACCATGCCAACACCGATAAACTCATCTTT.

The table lists this clone with many counts. The rearrangement links TRDV1 to TRDJ2, with D perhaps matching TRDD2 or TRDD3 (7 bases each). CDR1 and CDR2 from the germline V gene are TSWWSYY and QGS. The CDR3 has 22 amino acids. Trimming cost V 1 base and J 0 bases, with 27 bases left between them. CDR3 sequence: CALGERHSYITGVPSLTAQLFF. The CDR3 DNA reads as TGTGCTCTTGGGGAACGCCATTCCTACATTACTGGGGTACCTTCTTTGACAGCACAACTCTTCTTT.

This clone was seen a few times. This likely traces to a read error, being one base from a far larger clone. The same CDR3 can be traced to other DNA sequences in this sample. The V gene is TRDV3, the J gene TRDJ2; perhaps D is TRDD2 or TRDD3 (7 bases each). Germline matching of the DNA provided the J gene here, since TCRdb leaves it blank. The CDR3 covers 23 residues. V shed 3 bases and J shed 6 bases, with 44 bases lying between them. CDR1 and CDR2 from the germline V gene are TVYSNPD and GDNSRS (reference sequence). CDR3 loop: CAFRLINLRGIGHSFLLAAQLFF. DNA for the CDR3: TGTGCCTTCCGACTAATCAACTTGAGGGGGATTGGCCACTCCTTCCTCCTGGCAGCACAACTCTTCTTT.

As to this clone: The protein given by TCRdb reflects a much larger clone and differs at residue 11 from this DNA's translation, likely from a read error; the protein shown is the DNA's translation. CDR3 protein: CALGERQTPGGLLHTDKLIF. The DNA for the CDR3 is TGTGCTCTTGGGGAAAGACAAACCCCAGGAGGACTTCTCCACACCGATAAACTCATCTTT. This rearrangement joins TRDV1 to TRDJ1; D not resolved. V was shortened by 2 bases and J by 0 bases, with 25 bases between the two germline ends. The germline CDR1 and CDR2 sequences are TSWWSYY and QGS. The CDR3 has 20 residues.

This clone was found many times. TCRdb's listed protein matches a much larger clone and diverges from this DNA's translation at residue 8, likely through a read error; the protein shown comes from the DNA. This rearrangement joins TRDV1 to TRDJ1, with 13 bases lining up with TRDD3. Germline lookup yields CDR1 TSWWSYY and CDR2 QGS. CDR3 length: 22 amino acids. With V trimmed by 3 bases and J by 2 bases, 21 bases remained unmatched. CDR3 region: CALGDLIPQLLLGDTGTDKLIF. The CDR3 DNA is TGTGCTCTTGGGGACCTTATCCCTCAACTTCTACTGGGGGATACGGGGACCGATAAACTCATCTTT.

This clone was detected many times. Possible read error: a much larger clone is one base away. Other DNA sequences within the sample encode an identical CDR3. The chain recombines TRDV1 with TRDJ4, with D possibly being TRDD3 (6 bases). This CDR3 comprises 16 residues. Germline CDR1 reads TSWWSYY; CDR2 reads QGS. CDR3: CALVEIGGLGTGPLIF. DNA of the CDR3: TGTGCTCTTGTGGAAATTGGTGGGCTGGGGACCGGTCCCCTGATCTTT.

As concerns this clone: The protein in TCRdb stems from a much larger clone and differs at residue 14 from this DNA's translation, likely a read error; here the protein is translated from the DNA. The gene calls are TRDV1 and TRDJ1, with D perhaps matching TRDD2 or TRDD3 (5 bases each). TCRdb leaves out the J gene; it was filled in here by matching the DNA to germline. This CDR3 comprises 21 residues. V lost 1 base and J lost 2, with 29 bases in between. Germline V gene data show CDR1 as TSWWSYY and CDR2 as QGS. For the CDR3, the DNA is TGTGCTCTTGGGGAACGTCCCCAGAAGCGGGATTATGCCCCTTCTACCGATAAACTCATCTTT. It translates to CALGERPQKRDYAPSTDKLIF.

Details on this clone: TCRdb shows a much larger clone's protein in place of this DNA's translation, and the two differ at residue 18, likely through a read error; the protein shown is translated from the DNA. The J gene is TRDJ3, the V gene TRDV1, with TRDD3 matching over 10 bases. In germline, CDR1 is TSWWSYY, CDR2 QGS. This CDR3 comprises 25 residues. CDR3 DNA: TGTGCTCTTGGGGAACTAGTCTTCCCCCATTGGTACTGGGGGATCGTCTCCAGGGACACCCGACAGATGTTTTTC. Translating it yields CALGELVFPHWYWGIVSRDTRQMFF.

The table lists this clone with many counts. With only one base between it and a far larger clone, this is likely a read error. Other DNA variants within this sample encode the same CDR3. V usage is TRDV1 and J usage is TRDJ1; a possible D gene is TRDD3 (5 bases). The germline CDR1 and CDR2 sequences are TSWWSYY and QGS. This CDR3 is 17 amino acids long. The CDR3 DNA reads as TGTGCTCTTGGGGAACTAAGAGCCCTCTGGGTCGCCGATAAGCTCATCTTT. Its translation is CALGELRALWVADKLIF.

About this clone: This may stem from a read error, because a much larger clone lies one nucleotide away. V and J are TRDV1 and TRDJ1; D not resolved. Germline V gives CDR1 TSWWSYY, CDR2 QGS. This CDR3 contains 20 residues. The V and J ends lost 4 bases and 0 bases respectively, with 27 bases between them. The CDR3 DNA sequence: TGTGCTCTTGGGGTCCGCCTTTCGTCTTGGCGGATCGATTACACCGATAAACTCATCTTT. Translated, it gives CALGVRLSSWRIDYTDKLIF.

This clone was detected many times. The J gene is TRDJ1, the V gene TRDV2; 11 positions agree with TRDD3. The germline V gene encodes CDR1 GEAIGNYY and CDR2 EKD. The CDR3 extends over 16 amino acids. Trimming took 2 bases from V and 3 from J; bases not matched to a gene: 7. In DNA form, the CDR3 reads TGTGCCTGTGACATCTTGGGGGATACGGTGGCCGATAAACTCATCTTT. Translation gives CACDILGDTVADKLIF.

This clone was counted between two and nine times. For this DNA, TCRdb reports the protein of a much larger clone, which diverges at residue 12, most likely from a read error; the protein presented here is translated directly from the DNA. The gene calls are TRDV1 and TRDJ1, with 8 bases identical to TRDD2. Here the J gene was assigned by germline matching of the DNA, as TCRdb has none. V shed 0 bases, J shed 5 bases, and the junction held 35 bases outside the gene matches. This CDR3 is 25 amino acids long. Germline CDR1 TSWWSYY, CDR2 QGS. CDR3 protein: CALGELGPASYGWGFPLFLADKLIF. Here the CDR3 DNA reads TGTGCTCTTGGGGAACTCGGGCCCGCTTCCTACGGCTGGGGATTCCCCTTGTTCCTAGCGGATAAACTCATCTTT.

With respect to this clone: An end of the junction does not agree with germline; a read error may underlie this. The genes are TRDV1 and TRDJ1, with D possibly TRDD3 on 6 matching bases. As TCRdb names no J gene, one was assigned here on the basis of a DNA match to germline. This CDR3 comprises 23 residues. Germline CDR1 is TSWWSYY and CDR2 is QGS. In nucleotides, the CDR3 is TGCTCTGGGGAACGGTCCTTCTCAAGATCCTGGGCTGGGGCCTCACTAAAAACCGATAAACTCATCTTT. It is translated as CSGERSFSRSWAGASLKTDKLIF.

In this sample, this clone turned up a few times. A far larger clone is a single base away, which makes a read error likely. The DNA is left out, because the CDR3 cannot be placed on it with certainty; the CDR3 is given as TCRdb lists it. The chain uses TRDV1 and TRDJ1; the table calls TRDD3, which could not be checked here. The CDR3 has 19 amino acids, counting both end residues. Germline V gene lookup returns CDR1 TSWWSYY and CDR2 QGS. Here the CDR3 reads CALGESPSFGLGAPYKLIF.

This clone has just a few counts. The protein in TCRdb stems from a much larger clone and differs at residue 12 from this DNA's translation, likely a read error; here the protein is translated from the DNA. The CDR3 region has the DNA TGTGCTCTTGGGGAGCATTCCCTTTTTTGGGATCGGCGAACCGATAAACTCATCTTT. Its protein is CALGEHSLFWDRRTDKLIF. This chain uses TRDV1 with TRDJ1; TRDD3 is a possible D gene (5 bases). Germline matching of the DNA provided the J gene here, since TCRdb leaves it blank. The CDR3 runs to 19 residues. Trimming left V 3 bases short and J 2 bases short, with 25 bases between. Germline V lookup: CDR1 TSWWSYY, CDR2 QGS.

This clone showed up many times. The protein held in TCRdb is that of a much larger clone and does not match this DNA's translation at residue 3, likely because of a read error; the protein shown is translated from the DNA. This rearrangement joins TRDV1 to TRDJ2, with 12 bases lining up with TRDD3. The CDR3 runs 22 residues. The germline V gene has CDR1 TSWWSYY and CDR2 QGS. CDR3: CAPGDVVLHPLGDTSLTAQLFF. The CDR3 DNA follows: TGTGCTCCTGGGGACGTCGTCCTACATCCACTGGGGGATACCAGCTTGACAGCACAACTCTTCTTT.